These T cell receptor beta chains were read from a single sample in a study of blood T cell repertoires in COVID-19. The protocol was immunoSEQ multiplex PCR, while the TCRdb copy is restricted to in-frame clones and leaves out a portion. This table has about 140,000 clones, over 80% appearing once. Sequencing was performed on peripheral blood. These TCRs come from a woman aged 45-60 years with acute or convalescent COVID-19. The CDR3 runs from the conserved cysteine through the conserved F or W. The D gene is left open where the match is weak. Rows may omit the clone size; those that give it use once, few, many or a size class.

>NA|TRBJ2-1|TRBV19|NA|13
TGTGCCAGTAGTATAGGGGCGACAGGCCTAAAAGTCTTC
CASSIGATGLKVF
>NA|TRBJ1-1|TRBV21-1|NA|14
TGTGCCAGCAGCAAAGACGACAGGGTCACTGAAGCTTTCTTT
CASSKDDRVTEAFF
>once|TRBJ2-1|TRBV25-1|TRBD2|18
TGTGCCAGCAGTGAAATAACGTCGACTAGCGGAAAGAACAATGAGCAGTTCTTC
CASSEITSTSGKNNEQFF
>NA|TRBJ2-7|TRBV7-9|NA|12
TGTGCCAGCAGCCGGACTATTTACGAGCAGTACTTC
CASSRTIYEQYF
>NA|TRBJ1-2|TRBV10-3|NA|14
TGTGCCATCAGTGACATCGCGGTTGACTATGGCTACACCTTC
CAISDIAVDYGYTF
>NA|TRBJ1-5|TRBV5-8|TRBD1|13
TGTGCCAGCAGCCTGGACAGGAATCAGCCCCAGCATTTT
CASSLDRNQPQHF
>NA|TRBJ2-1|TRBV20-1|NA|14
TGCAGTGCTAGTCATGAGCGGACCTACAATGAGCAGTTCTTC
CSASHERTYNEQFF
>NA|TRBJ1-5|TRBV27|NA|15
TGTGCCAGCAGTTTATCGACAGGTTTAAATCAGCCCCAGCATTTT
CASSLSTGLNQPQHF
>NA|TRBJ1-5|TRBV5-6|TRBD1|14
TGTGCCAGCAGCCCCGGACAGGGCAATCAGCCCCAGCATTTT
CASSPGQGNQPQHF
>NA|TRBJ2-3|TRBV5-8|TRBD2|17
TGTGCCAGCAGACATTTAACAGCGGGGGCCAGCACAGATACGCAGTATTTT
CASRHLTAGASTDTQYF
>NA|TRBJ1-1|TRBV9|NA|15
TGTGCCAGCAGCGAGACAGGAAAATCGAACACTGAAGCTTTCTTT
CASSETGKSNTEAFF
>once|TRBJ1-2|TRBV6-5|NA|13
TGTGCCAGCAGTCCTATAATCGGCTATGGCTACACCTTC
CASSPIIGYGYTF
>NA|TRBJ2-1|TRBV24-1|NA|12
TGTGCCACCAGTGCGGGACAAAATGAGCAGTTCTTC
CATSAGQNEQFF
>NA|TRBJ1-1|TRBV6-5|NA|15
TGTGCCAGCAGTCCGCAGGGGCCGGCGAACACTGAAGCTTTCTTT
CASSPQGPANTEAFF
>NA|TRBJ1-2|TRBV30|NA|15
TGTGCCTGGAGCCGCTCAGGGGTAGGGAGCTATGGCTACACCTTC
CAWSRSGVGSYGYTF
>NA|TRBJ2-3|TRBV2|NA|12
TGTGCCAGCGTTCAGGACACAGATACGCAGTATTTT
CASVQDTDTQYF
>NA|TRBJ1-2|TRBV9|NA|15
TGTGCCAGCAGCGTAGATGGCCAGGGTAACTATGGCTACACCTTC
CASSVDGQGNYGYTF
>NA|TRBJ2-3|TRBV7-8|NA|13
TGTGCCAGTTACGGCGGGTCCACAGATACGCAGTATTTT
CASYGGSTDTQYF
>NA|TRBJ2-7|TRBV2|TRBD2|15
TGTGCCAGCGCGGAGACTAGCGGGGGATTTGGCGAGCAGTACTTC
CASAETSGGFGEQYF
>few|TRBJ1-6|TRBV5-5|TRBD1|15
TGTGCCAGCAGCTGGGCCGGGACAGATAATTCACCCCTCCACTTT
CASSWAGTDNSPLHF
>NA|TRBJ2-2|TRBV7-9|NA|16
TGTGCCAGCAGCTTAGTTCCCGCCAGGGCGACCGGGGAGCTGTTTTTT
CASSLVPARATGELFF